This TCR beta chain was obtained from a study of human CD8 memory T cell subsets. Preparation of the TCR beta libraries relied on UMI-labeled 5' RACE. TCRdb reprocessed the 5' RACE reads, keeping one entry per CDR3 protein, no DNA. The listing records about 6,700 distinct CDR3 sequences. The CDR3 loop spans 17 amino acids. CDR1 SGHAT and CDR2 FQNNGV come from the germline V gene. The J gene is TRBJ2-7, the V gene TRBV11-2; without DNA, the TCRdb call of TRBD1 cannot be checked. The sequence was collected from a human donor in good health. Material for sequencing was CD8+ stem-like memory T cells (TSCM and TCM) sorted from PBMCs. The subset is: stem-like memory CD8 T cells (TSTEM), CCR7+ PD-1- TIGIT-. The CDR3 here is CASSLGTGGPRSYEQYF. Together with reference TRBV11-2 and TRBJ2-7, the CDR3 gives the full variable domain: EAGVAQSPRYKIIEKRQSVAFWCNPISGHATLYWYQQILGQGPKLLIQFQNNGVVDDSQLPKDRFSAERLKGVDSTLKIQPAKLEDSAVYLCASSLGTGGPRSYEQYFGPGTRLTVT.